The clone carrying this TCR beta chain was counted many times. Its specificity is unknown. The data were obtained in a study of molecular identifiers for immune sequencing clone quantification. Whole-study findings and limits: Clones with over 20 RNA copies captured over 98% of effector molecules but under 1% of naive ones.

With listed TCR primers and previously described methods, bulk TCR libraries were prepared. MiXCR was run by TCRdb on the PCR reads, yielding one entry per CDR3 protein. The sample gives over 550,000 distinct CDR3 sequences, about 25% of which show up once; about 0.8% is in the top ten. Naive CD8 libraries came from about 20,000 to 1,000,000 sorted cells with 10%, 30% or 50% RNA. Sorting defined naive CD8 T cells as CD8+CD4-CCR7+CD45RA+. The trim removed 6 bases at V and 4 bases at J, leaving 5 bases unmatched. The CDR3 has 13 residues. The V gene's germline CDR1 is SQVTM and CDR2 ANQGSEA. V and J are TRBV29-1 and TRBJ2-2, with TRBD1 matching 7 bases. The sample taken for sequencing was naive CD8+ T cells from blood, with Jurkat cell RNA spiked in. The sample's subset: FACS-sorted CD8+CD4-CCR7+CD45RA+ naive T cells. The receptor comes from a human donor in good health. Some libraries in this study had Jurkat cell RNA spiked in. CDR3 in DNA: TGCAGCGTCTATCGACAGGGCACCGGGGAGCTGTTTTTT. Translating gives CSVYRQGTGELFF.